What follows are 18 T cell receptor beta chains derived from one specimen sequenced in a study of blood T cells in healthy people across ages. For the second PCR, which ran for 7 to 11 cycles, a sample-barcoded 5' primer and a J-beta primer mix were used. TCRdb passed the 5' RACE reads through MiXCR, listing each CDR3 protein once. Altogether approximately 800,000 distinct CDR3 sequences are present, about three fifths being singletons, with the ten largest covering about 20%. Sequencing used blood. The source is a young man in good health.

The V call is TRBV20-1, the J call TRBJ2-5; 8 positions agree with TRBD1. Germline trimming cut 4 bases from V and 5 bases from J; bases unmatched to any gene: 12. The length of the CDR3 is 15 residues. Germline-derived CDR1 and CDR2 are DFQATT and SNEGSKA (reference sequence). The CDR3 spells CSAKRRTGSPETQYF. The DNA of the CDR3 is TGCAGTGCTAAACGGAGGACAGGGTCCCCCGAGACCCAGTACTTC.

This clonotype was counted only a few times. This chain links TRBV24-1 with TRBJ2-1, with D possibly being TRBD1 or TRBD2 (6 bases each). Germline-derived CDR1 and CDR2 are KGHDR and SFDVKD. V was trimmed by 5 bases and J by 6 bases, leaving 13 bases between them. The CDR3 loop spans 14 amino acids. CDR3: CATSGGTRFNEQFF. Written as DNA, the CDR3 is TGTGCCACCAGTGGCGGGACAAGGTTCAATGAGCAGTTCTTC.

J is TRBJ2-7 and V is TRBV13; tentatively, D is TRBD1 or TRBD2 (5 bases each). The germline CDR1 and CDR2 sequences are PRHDT and FYEKMQ (reference sequence). The CDR3 covers 15 residues. V was cut by 3 bases and J by 0 bases, with 12 bases left in between. Here the CDR3 reads CASSFRSGSSYEQYF. CDR3 nucleotide sequence: TGTGCCAGCAGCTTTCGCTCAGGGAGCTCCTACGAGCAGTACTTC.

The chain carries TRBV20-1 and TRBJ2-7; no clear D. V was trimmed by 4 bases and J by 0 bases, leaving 13 bases between them. The CDR3 has 14 amino acids. In germline, CDR1 is DFQATT, CDR2 SNEGSKA (reference sequence). The CDR3 DNA is TGCAGTGCTATTCGCGGCAGGAGCTCCTACGAGCAGTACTTC. Amino acids: CSAIRGRSSYEQYF.

This clonotype was counted a few times. The genes are TRBV29-1 and TRBJ1-2, with no clear D. Trimming cost V 3 bases and J 4 bases, with 6 bases left between them. The CDR3 extends over 11 amino acids. The germline V gene has CDR1 SQVTM and CDR2 ANQGSEA. The CDR3 nucleotides are TGCAGCGTTGACCTGAGCTATGGCTACACCTTC. Its translation is CSVDLSYGYTF.

This rearrangement joins TRBV28 to TRBJ1-1; D is possibly TRBD1 (6 bases). In germline, CDR1 is MDHEN, CDR2 SYDVKM. The CDR3 loop spans 15 amino acids. The germline V and J ends were trimmed by 3 bases and 0 bases, with 11 bases remaining between them. CDR3 DNA sequence: TGTGCCAGCAGTTTGTCCCACAGGGTGAACACTGAAGCTTTCTTT. Translated: CASSLSHRVNTEAFF.

The chain has TRBV7-9 and TRBJ1-2, with 9 bases identical to TRBD1. The CDR3 is 15 amino acids. Germline CDR1 is SEHNR and CDR2 is FQNEAQ (reference sequence). V lost 5 bases to trimming and J lost 8 bases; unmatched junction nucleotides: 12. The CDR3 reads CASSQQGQGPAGYTF. The CDR3 DNA reads TGTGCCAGCAGCCAACAAGGACAGGGGCCCGCGGGCTACACCTTC.

The CDR3 protein is CAWNRENEQFF. The CDR3 DNA reads TGTGCCTGGAACAGGGAAAATGAGCAGTTCTTC. This chain uses TRBV30 with TRBJ2-1, with TRBD1 as a possible D gene (6 bases). The CDR3 runs 11 residues. The V end was cut by 4 bases, the J end by 7 bases, with 8 bases between. Germline values: CDR1 GTSNPN, CDR2 SVGIG (reference sequence).

CDR3 sequence: CASSPAQGARNSPLHF. The CDR3 region has the DNA TGTGCCAGCAGCCCGGCACAGGGGGCGCGGAATTCACCCCTCCACTTT. This rearrangement joins TRBV7-2 to TRBJ1-6, with 9 bases lining up with TRBD1. CDR1 is SGHTA and CDR2 is FQGNSA in the germline V gene. V was clipped by 5 bases and J by 7 bases; unmatched bases: 9. The CDR3 totals 16 residues.

CDR3 protein: CASSALVPHTDTQYF. In DNA form, the CDR3 reads TGTGCCAGCAGTGCCTTGGTACCCCACACAGATACGCAGTATTTT. This chain connects TRBV12-3 or TRBV12-4 to TRBJ2-3; D gene uncertain. V gave up 5 bases and J gave up 2 bases, with 14 bases separating them. This CDR3 contains 15 residues.

This clonotype was recorded a few times. The J gene is TRBJ2-1, the V gene TRBV18; D call uncertain. This CDR3 has 13 residues. Trimming cost V 3 bases and J 5 bases, with 8 bases left between them. CDR1 is KGHSH and CDR2 is LQKENI in the germline V gene. The CDR3 loop reads CASSPSPNNEQFF. The CDR3 nucleotides are TGTGCCAGCTCACCGTCCCCGAACAATGAGCAGTTCTTC.

As to this clonotype: An end of the junction does not agree with germline; a read error may underlie this. The chain couples TRBV10-3 to TRBJ2-5; D unclear. The V gene's germline CDR1 is ENHRY and CDR2 SYGVKD. This CDR3 has 14 residues. CDR3 bases: TGTGCCACCAGTGCTATCACATTCCAAGAGACCCAGTACTTC. This translates into CATSAITFQETQYF.

CDR3 protein: CASSYIPKGEDEQYF. CDR3 DNA sequence: TGTGCCAGCAGTTACATACCCAAGGGGGAGGACGAGCAGTACTTC. The V and J genes are TRBV6-6 and TRBJ2-7; D may correspond to TRBD1 or TRBD2 (6 bases each). Looked up from germline, CDR1 is MNHNY and CDR2 is SVGAGI (reference sequence). The V gene lost 2 bases and the J gene lost 5 bases, with 16 bases spanning the gap. CDR3 size: 15 residues.

This clonotype was picked up one time. Its ends do not fully match the called genes, so a read error is possible. J is TRBJ2-7 and V is TRBV6-1, with 7 nucleotides matching TRBD1. CDR1 and CDR2 from the germline V gene are MNHNS and SASEGT. This CDR3 has 16 residues. DNA of the CDR3: TGTGCCAGCAGTGATCTTGGAGAGGGGGCCCCCTACGAGCTGTACTTC. Encoded protein: CASSDLGEGAPYELYF.

The V call is TRBV4-3, the J call TRBJ1-2; no definite D call. Trimming removed 0 bases at V and 5 bases at J, with 13 bases between. Germline V lookup: CDR1 LGHNA, CDR2 YSLEER. The CDR3 has 15 amino acids. CDR3 loop: CASSQERSGIYGYTF. The DNA for the CDR3 is TGCGCCAGCAGCCAAGAAAGGTCGGGAATATATGGCTACACCTTC.

The chain combines TRBV6-6 with TRBJ1-1, with TRBD1 as a possible D gene (6 bases). Trimming removed 6 bases at V and 1 base at J, with 12 bases between. This CDR3 region has 14 residues. The germline V gene encodes CDR1 MNHNY and CDR2 SVGAGI (reference sequence). The chain's CDR3 is CASRVQGGNTEAFF. CDR3 nucleotides: TGTGCCAGCAGAGTACAGGGAGGGAACACTGAAGCTTTCTTT.

The table lists this clonotype with a few counts. The J gene is TRBJ2-1, the V gene TRBV20-1; TRBD2 agrees at 7 bases. The V gene end was trimmed by 4 bases and the J gene end by 2 bases; junction bases not matched to a gene: 11. Germline loops: CDR1 DFQATT, CDR2 SNEGSKA (reference sequence). The CDR3 contains 16 residues. CDR3 sequence (DNA): TGCAGTGCTAACGACCCCATGGGGGGGACCTACAATGAGCAGTTCTTC. Translating gives CSANDPMGGTYNEQFF.

The chain uses TRBV20-1 and TRBJ2-7; 7 positions match TRBD2. J was trimmed by 2 bases and V by 5 bases; bases with no gene match: 18. Per germline, CDR1 DFQATT and CDR2 SNEGSKA (reference sequence). This CDR3 has 17 residues. CDR3 protein: CSARQDSLLAEPYEQYF. CDR3 DNA sequence: TGCAGTGCTCGCCAAGATTCTCTTCTAGCGGAACCCTACGAGCAGTACTTC.